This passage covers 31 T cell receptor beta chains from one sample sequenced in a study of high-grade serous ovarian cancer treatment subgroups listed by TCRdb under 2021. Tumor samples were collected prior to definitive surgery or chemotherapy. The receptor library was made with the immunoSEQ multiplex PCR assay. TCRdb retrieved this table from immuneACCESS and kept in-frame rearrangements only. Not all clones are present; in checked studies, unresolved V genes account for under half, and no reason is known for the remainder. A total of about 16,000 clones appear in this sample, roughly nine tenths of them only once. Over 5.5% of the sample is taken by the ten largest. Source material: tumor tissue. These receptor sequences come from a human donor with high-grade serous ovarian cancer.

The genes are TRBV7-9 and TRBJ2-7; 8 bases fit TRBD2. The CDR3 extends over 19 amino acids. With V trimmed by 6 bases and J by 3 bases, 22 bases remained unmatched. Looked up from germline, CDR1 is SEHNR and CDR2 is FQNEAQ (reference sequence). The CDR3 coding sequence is TGTGCCAGCAGGCCTGGGGAGAGCGGGGGCCCGTGGGAGCGCTACGAGCAGTACTTC. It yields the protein CASRPGESGGPWERYEQYF.

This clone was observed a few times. CDR3: CATELSILLAGFPRELFF. The CDR3 DNA is TGTGCCACCGAGCTCTCTATTCTTCTAGCGGGTTTCCCCAGGGAGCTGTTTTTT. This sequence joins TRBV7-8 and TRBJ2-2; TRBD2 matches 8 bases. V lost 10 bases to trimming and J lost 9 bases; unmatched junction nucleotides: 25. CDR1 is SGHVS, CDR2 FQNEAQ, per germline. CDR3 length: 18 amino acids.

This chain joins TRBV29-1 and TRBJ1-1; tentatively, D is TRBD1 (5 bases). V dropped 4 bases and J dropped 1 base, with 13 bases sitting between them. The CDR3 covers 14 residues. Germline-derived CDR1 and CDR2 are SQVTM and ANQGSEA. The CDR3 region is CSVVEGSANTEAFF. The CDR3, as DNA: TGCAGCGTTGTAGAGGGGTCCGCGAACACTGAAGCTTTCTTT.

The CDR3 reads CASSLLSGGAAGELFF. The CDR3 region has the DNA TGTGCCAGCAGTTTATTGAGCGGGGGGGCGGCCGGGGAGCTGTTTTTT. The chain links TRBV27 to TRBJ2-2, with 10 bases identical to TRBD2. The CDR3 extends over 16 amino acids. V gave up 1 base and J gave up 6 bases; unmatched junction bases: 5. CDR1 and CDR2 (germline): MNHEY, SMNVEV (reference sequence).

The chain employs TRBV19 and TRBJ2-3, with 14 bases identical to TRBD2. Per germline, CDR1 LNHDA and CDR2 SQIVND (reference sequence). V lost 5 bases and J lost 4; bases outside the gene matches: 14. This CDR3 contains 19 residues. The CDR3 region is CASSLTSGGAYTRSDTQYF. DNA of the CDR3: TGTGCCAGTAGTTTGACTAGCGGGGGGGCGTATACCCGCTCAGATACGCAGTATTTT. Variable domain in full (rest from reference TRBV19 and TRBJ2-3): DGGITQSPKYLFRKEGQNVTLSCEQNLNHDAMYWYRQDPGQGLRLIYYSQIVNDFQKGDIAEGYSVSREKKESFPLTVTSAQKNPTAFYLCASSLTSGGAYTRSDTQYFGPGTRLTVL.

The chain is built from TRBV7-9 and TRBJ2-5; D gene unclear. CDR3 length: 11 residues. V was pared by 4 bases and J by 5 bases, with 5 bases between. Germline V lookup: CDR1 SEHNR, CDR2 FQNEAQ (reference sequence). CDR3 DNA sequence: TGTGCCAGCAGCTCTGGGGAGACCCAGTACTTC. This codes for CASSSGETQYF.

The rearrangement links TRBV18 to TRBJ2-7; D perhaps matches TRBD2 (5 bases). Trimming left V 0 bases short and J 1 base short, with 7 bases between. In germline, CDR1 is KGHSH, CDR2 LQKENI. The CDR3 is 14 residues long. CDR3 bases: TGTGCCAGCTCACCACCGCCGGGATCCTACGAGCAGTACTTC. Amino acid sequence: CASSPPPGSYEQYF.

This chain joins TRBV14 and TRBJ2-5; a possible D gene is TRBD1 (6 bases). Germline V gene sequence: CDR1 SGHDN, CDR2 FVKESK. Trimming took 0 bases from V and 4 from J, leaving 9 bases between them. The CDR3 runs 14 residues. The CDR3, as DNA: TGTGCCAGCAGCCAAGAGGCCAGGGGAGAGACCCAGTACTTC. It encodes CASSQEARGETQYF.

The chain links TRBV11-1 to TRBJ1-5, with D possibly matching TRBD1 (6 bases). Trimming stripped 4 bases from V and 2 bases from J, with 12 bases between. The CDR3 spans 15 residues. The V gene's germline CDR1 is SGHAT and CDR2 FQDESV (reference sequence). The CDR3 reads CASSSTGSGNQPQHF. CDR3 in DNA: TGTGCCAGCAGCTCGACAGGATCGGGCAATCAGCCCCAGCATTTT.

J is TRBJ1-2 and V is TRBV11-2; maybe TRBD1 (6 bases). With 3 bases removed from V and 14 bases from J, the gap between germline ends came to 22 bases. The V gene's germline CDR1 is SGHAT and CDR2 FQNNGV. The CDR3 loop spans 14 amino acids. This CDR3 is CASSLSIQGRWETF. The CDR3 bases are TGTGCCAGCAGCTTGTCCATACAGGGTCGTTGGGAAACCTTC.

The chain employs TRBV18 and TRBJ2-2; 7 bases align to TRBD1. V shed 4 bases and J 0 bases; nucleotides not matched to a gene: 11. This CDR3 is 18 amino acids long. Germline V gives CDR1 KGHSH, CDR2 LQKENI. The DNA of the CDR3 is TGTGCCAGCTCACGGGGAAGAACAGGGGTCACGAACACCGGGGAGCTGTTTTTT. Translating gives CASSRGRTGVTNTGELFF.

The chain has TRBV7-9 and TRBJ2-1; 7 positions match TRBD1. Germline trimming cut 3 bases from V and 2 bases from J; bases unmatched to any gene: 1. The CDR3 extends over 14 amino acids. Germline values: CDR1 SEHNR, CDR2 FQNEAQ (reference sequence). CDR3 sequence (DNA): TGTGCCAGCAGCTTGGGACAGACCTACAATGAGCAGTTCTTC. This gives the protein CASSLGQTYNEQFF.

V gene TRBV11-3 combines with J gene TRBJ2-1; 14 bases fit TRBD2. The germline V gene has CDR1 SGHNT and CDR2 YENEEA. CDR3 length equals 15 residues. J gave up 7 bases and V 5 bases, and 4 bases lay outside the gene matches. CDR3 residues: CASSPRLAGGNEQFF. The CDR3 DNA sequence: TGTGCCAGCAGCCCCCGACTAGCGGGGGGGAATGAGCAGTTCTTC.

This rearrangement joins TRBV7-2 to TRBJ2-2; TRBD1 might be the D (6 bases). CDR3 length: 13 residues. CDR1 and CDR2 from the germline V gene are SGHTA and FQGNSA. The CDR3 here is CAGARRDTGELFF. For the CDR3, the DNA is TGTGCGGGGGCTCGCAGAGACACCGGGGAGCTGTTTTTT.

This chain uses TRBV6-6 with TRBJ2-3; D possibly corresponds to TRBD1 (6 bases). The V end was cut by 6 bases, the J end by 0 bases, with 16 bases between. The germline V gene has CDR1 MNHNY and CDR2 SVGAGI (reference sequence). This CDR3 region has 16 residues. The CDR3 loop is CASSLLGTRSTDTQYF. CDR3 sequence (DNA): TGTGCCAGCAGCCTCCTGGGGACACGTAGCACAGATACGCAGTATTTT.

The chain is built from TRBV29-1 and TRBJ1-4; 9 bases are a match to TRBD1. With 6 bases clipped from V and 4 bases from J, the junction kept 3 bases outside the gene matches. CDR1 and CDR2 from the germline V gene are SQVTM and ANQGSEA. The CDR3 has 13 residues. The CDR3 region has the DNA TGCAGCGTCCTGGGACAGGGTAATGAAAAACTGTTTTTT. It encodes CSVLGQGNEKLFF.

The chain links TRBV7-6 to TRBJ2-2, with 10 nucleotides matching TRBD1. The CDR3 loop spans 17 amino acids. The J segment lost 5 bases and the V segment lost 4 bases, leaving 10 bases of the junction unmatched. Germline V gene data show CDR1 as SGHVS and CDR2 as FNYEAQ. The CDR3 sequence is CASSSLPGQGMTGELFF. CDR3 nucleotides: TGTGCCAGCAGCTCCCTGCCGGGACAGGGGATGACCGGGGAGCTGTTTTTT.

In DNA, the CDR3 is TGTGCCAGCAGTTACAGGGAGCAGGGCGCCGAGCAGTACTTC. Its protein is CASSYREQGAEQYF. The chain uses TRBV6-5 and TRBJ2-7; D may match TRBD1 or TRBD2 (5 bases each). The CDR3 spans 14 residues. Germline-derived CDR1 and CDR2 are MNHEY and SVGAGI. V was shortened by 2 bases and J by 6 bases, with 14 bases between the two germline ends.

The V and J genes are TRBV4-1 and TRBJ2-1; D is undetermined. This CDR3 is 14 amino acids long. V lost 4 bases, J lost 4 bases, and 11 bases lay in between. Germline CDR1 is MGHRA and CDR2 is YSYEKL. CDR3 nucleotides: TGCGCCAGCAGCCGCGTGGGAACTTACAATGAGCAGTTCTTC. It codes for CASSRVGTYNEQFF.

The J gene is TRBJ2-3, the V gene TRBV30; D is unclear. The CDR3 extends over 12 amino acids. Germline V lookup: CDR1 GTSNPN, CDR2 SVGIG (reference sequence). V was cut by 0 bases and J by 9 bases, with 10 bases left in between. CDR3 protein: CAWSVFLGTQYF. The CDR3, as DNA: TGTGCCTGGAGTGTATTCTTAGGCACGCAGTATTTT.

The CDR3 sequence: CASRPGQGFTEAFF. CDR3 coding DNA: TGCGCCAGCAGGCCGGGACAGGGTTTCACTGAAGCTTTCTTT. The chain links TRBV10-2 to TRBJ1-1; TRBD1 matches 9 bases. The V gene's germline CDR1 is WSHSY and CDR2 SAAADI. The CDR3 runs to 14 residues. V was pared by 6 bases and J by 4 bases, with 6 bases of the junction left unmatched.

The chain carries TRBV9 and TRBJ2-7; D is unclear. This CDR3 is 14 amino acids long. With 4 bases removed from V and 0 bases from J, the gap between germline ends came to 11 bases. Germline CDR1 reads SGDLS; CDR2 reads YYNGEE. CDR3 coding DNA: TGTGCCAGCAGCCCGTACTCGAGCTCCTACGAGCAGTACTTC. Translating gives CASSPYSSSYEQYF.

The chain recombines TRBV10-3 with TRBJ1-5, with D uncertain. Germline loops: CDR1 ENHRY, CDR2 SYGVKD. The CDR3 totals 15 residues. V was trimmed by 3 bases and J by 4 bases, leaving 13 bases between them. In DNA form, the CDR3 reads TGTGCCATCAGTGAAGGGAGGAGCGTTAATCAGCCCCAGCATTTT. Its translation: CAISEGRSVNQPQHF.

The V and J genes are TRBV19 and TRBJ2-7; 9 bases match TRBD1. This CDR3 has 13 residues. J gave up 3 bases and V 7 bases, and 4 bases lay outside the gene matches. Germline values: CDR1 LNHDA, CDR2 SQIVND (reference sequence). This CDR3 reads CASNPGQGYEQYF. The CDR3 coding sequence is TGTGCCAGTAATCCGGGACAGGGCTACGAGCAGTACTTC. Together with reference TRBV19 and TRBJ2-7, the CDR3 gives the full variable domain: DGGITQSPKYLFRKEGQNVTLSCEQNLNHDAMYWYRQDPGQGLRLIYYSQIVNDFQKGDIAEGYSVSREKKESFPLTVTSAQKNPTAFYLCASNPGQGYEQYFGPGTRLTVT.

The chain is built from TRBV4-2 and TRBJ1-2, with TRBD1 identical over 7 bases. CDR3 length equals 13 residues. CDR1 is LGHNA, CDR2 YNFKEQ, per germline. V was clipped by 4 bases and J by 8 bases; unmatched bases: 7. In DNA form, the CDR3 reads TGTGCCAGCAGCCTCACTACAGGGGACGGCTACACCTTC. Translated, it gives CASSLTTGDGYTF.

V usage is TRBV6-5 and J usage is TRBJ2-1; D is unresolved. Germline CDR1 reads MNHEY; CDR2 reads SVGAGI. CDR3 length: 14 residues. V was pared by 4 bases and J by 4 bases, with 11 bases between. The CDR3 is CASSFDALYNEQFF. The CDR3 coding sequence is TGTGCCAGCAGTTTCGATGCGCTTTACAATGAGCAGTTCTTC.

As DNA, the CDR3 is TGCGCCAGCAGCTTGCGAGTAATAGGGGACACTGAAGCTTTCTTT. This translates into CASSLRVIGDTEAFF. The gene calls are TRBV5-1 and TRBJ1-1, with a possible D match to TRBD1 (5 bases). This CDR3 has 15 amino acids. Trimming shortened V by 1 base and J by 3 bases, and 13 bases separated the two germline ends. The germline gives CDR1 SGHRS, CDR2 YFSETQ.

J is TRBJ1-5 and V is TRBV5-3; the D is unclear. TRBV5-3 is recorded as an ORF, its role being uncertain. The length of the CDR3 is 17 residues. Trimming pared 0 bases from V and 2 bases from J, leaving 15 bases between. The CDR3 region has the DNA TGTGCCAGAAGCTTGGCCGTCGAGGACGTCGGCAATCAGCCCCAGCATTTT. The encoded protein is CARSLAVEDVGNQPQHF.

This CDR3 is CATSRERGENIQYF. The CDR3 region has the DNA TGTGCCACCAGCAGAGAGCGGGGAGAAAACATTCAGTACTTC. The chain recombines TRBV15 with TRBJ2-4; possibly TRBD2 for D (6 bases). Germline V gives CDR1 LNHNV, CDR2 YYDKDF (reference sequence). V gave up 0 bases and J gave up 5 bases, with 8 bases separating them. CDR3 length equals 14 residues.

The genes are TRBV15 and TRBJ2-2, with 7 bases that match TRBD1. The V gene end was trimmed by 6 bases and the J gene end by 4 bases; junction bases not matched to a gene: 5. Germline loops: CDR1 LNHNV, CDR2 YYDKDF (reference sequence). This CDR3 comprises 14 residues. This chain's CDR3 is CATSPGQITGELFF. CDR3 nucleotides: TGTGCCACCAGTCCGGGACAGATCACCGGGGAGCTGTTTTTT.

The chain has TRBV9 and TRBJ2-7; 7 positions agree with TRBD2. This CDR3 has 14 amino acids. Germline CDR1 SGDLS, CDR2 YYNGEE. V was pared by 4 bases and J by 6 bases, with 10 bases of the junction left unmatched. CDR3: CASSPRVAGREQYF. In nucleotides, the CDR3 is TGTGCCAGCAGCCCCCGGGTAGCGGGCCGCGAGCAGTACTTC.